These 16 T cell receptor beta chains share one sample of origin, sequenced in a study of regulatory T cells in long-lasting Graves disease. Arm-PCR of CDR3 regions with iRepertoire HTBI primers generated TCR beta libraries. Using its own MiXCR run on the multiplex PCR reads, TCRdb lists one record per CDR3 protein. Counted here are hundreds of thousands of distinct CDR3 sequences, about 13% occurring once; the ten biggest clones make up approximately 9.3%. Time point noted: newly diagnosed GD, antithyroid drugs for less than 3 months. PBMCs were the source of the RNA used for TCR sequencing. These records were also assigned to another study, of T cells in Graves' hyperthyroidism and ophthalmopathy.

This specimen was peripheral blood mononuclear cells (PBMCs), taken at new diagnosis, from a patient treated with antithyroid drugs. Every receptor here comes from a man aged 25-40 years with Graves disease.

This clonotype was detected ten times or more. The chain is built from TRBV13 and TRBJ2-1; maybe TRBD1 (5 bases). The CDR3 is made up of 12 amino acids. The V gene lost 5 bases and the J gene lost 9 bases, with 11 bases spanning the gap. The germline V gene has CDR1 PRHDT and CDR2 FYEKMQ (reference sequence). CDR3 nucleotides: TGTGCCAGCAGCAAGGACCAGGGTGAGCAGTTCTTC. It translates to CASSKDQGEQFF.

The table lists this clonotype with many counts. The chain has TRBV28 and TRBJ2-7, with a weak D call TRBD1 (5 bases). The CDR3 contains 15 residues. The V end lost 5 bases, the J end lost 4 bases, and 18 bases lay between the germline ends. The germline V gene encodes CDR1 MDHEN and CDR2 SYDVKM. The CDR3 is CASSPSSGNSYEQYF. In DNA form, the CDR3 reads TGTGCCAGCAGTCCTTCCTCAGGGAATAGTTACGAGCAGTACTTC.

This clonotype has ten or more counts. The genes are TRBV7-8 and TRBJ1-1; the D gene is possibly TRBD1 (5 bases). Trimming took 8 bases from V and 0 from J, leaving 16 bases between them. Germline V gene sequence: CDR1 SGHVS, CDR2 FQNEAQ. This CDR3 has 15 amino acids. The CDR3 sequence is CASGRAGPMNTEAFF. CDR3 nucleotide sequence: TGTGCCAGCGGCCGGGCAGGGCCCATGAACACTGAAGCTTTCTTT. The complete variable domain, with remaining parts taken from reference TRBV7-8 and TRBJ1-1, reads GAGVSQSPRYKVAKRGQDVALRCDPISGHVSLFWYQQALGQGPEFLTYFQNEAQLDKSGLPSDRFFAERPEGSVSTLKIQRTQQEDSAVYLCASGRAGPMNTEAFFGQGTRLTVV.

The rearrangement links TRBV9 to TRBJ2-2, with 9 bases matching TRBD1. This CDR3 is built from 17 residues. J was trimmed by 3 bases and V by 3 bases; bases with no gene match: 9. Germline V gene data show CDR1 as SGDLS and CDR2 as YYNGEE. The CDR3 region has the DNA TGTGCCAGCAGCGACCCCCCGGGACAGGGTGACACCGGGGAGCTGTTTTTT. Protein product: CASSDPPGQGDTGELFF.

This clonotype came up many times. The chain employs TRBV3-1 and TRBJ1-2; 7 bases map to TRBD1. In germline, CDR1 is LGHDT, CDR2 YNNKEL (reference sequence). The V segment lost 5 bases and the J segment 7 bases; nucleotides outside the gene matches: 7. The CDR3 is 13 residues long. The CDR3, as DNA: TGTGCCAGCAGCTTAGGGGGCCCGACTGGCTACACCTTC. It encodes CASSLGGPTGYTF.

This clonotype was recorded many times. The chain links TRBV6-1 to TRBJ2-5; D possibly corresponds to TRBD2 (5 bases). The V gene lost 7 bases and the J gene lost 3 bases, with 15 bases spanning the gap. The CDR3 has 14 amino acids. Germline CDR1 is MNHNS and CDR2 is SASEGT. The CDR3, as DNA: TGTGCCAGCATACGGGGAGACCCCAAAGAGACCCAGTACTTC. Translating gives CASIRGDPKETQYF.

In this sample, this clonotype turned up a few times. The chain combines TRBV5-6 with TRBJ2-7, with 7 bases that match TRBD1. This CDR3 comprises 13 residues. V lost 5 bases to trimming and J lost 6 bases; unmatched junction nucleotides: 8. CDR1 SGHDT and CDR2 YYEEEE come from the germline V gene. This chain's CDR3 is CASRKTGSREQYF. The CDR3 DNA reads TGTGCCAGCAGGAAGACAGGGTCCCGCGAGCAGTACTTC. Full variable domain (outside the CDR3, taken from reference TRBV5-6 and TRBJ2-7): DAGVTQSPTHLIKTRGQQVTLRCSPKSGHDTVSWYQQALGQGPQFIFQYYEEEERQRGNFPDRFSGHQFPNYSSELNVNALLLGDSALYLCASRKTGSREQYFGPGTRLTVT.

On this clonotype: Just one base apart from a much larger clone, this may be a read error. The rearrangement joins TRBV5-1 to TRBJ1-1; 10 nucleotides align to TRBD1. Trimming took 7 bases from V and 6 from J; bases not matched to a gene: 6. Germline V gene data show CDR1 as SGHRS and CDR2 as YFSETQ. The CDR3 loop spans 13 amino acids. The CDR3 DNA sequence: TGCGCCAGCGGCAGGGACAGGGGTGCTGAAGCTTTCTTT. Amino acids: CASGRDRGAEAFF.

At least ten counts were recorded for this clonotype. The genes are TRBV7-9 and TRBJ1-1, with TRBD1 matching over 7 bases. CDR3 length equals 13 residues. Germline-derived CDR1 and CDR2 are SEHNR and FQNEAQ (reference sequence). V shed 7 bases and J 4 bases; nucleotides not matched to a gene: 6. The CDR3, as DNA: TGTGCCAGCATCAGACAGGGTTCCACTGAAGCTTTCTTT. This codes for CASIRQGSTEAFF.

The rearrangement links TRBV27 to TRBJ2-7; D ambiguous. V was shortened by 5 bases and J by 3 bases, with 8 bases between the two germline ends. The CDR3 sequence is 12 residues long. Germline V gene data show CDR1 as MNHEY and CDR2 as SMNVEV (reference sequence). CDR3 residues: CASSPLNYEQYF. The CDR3 DNA follows: TGTGCCAGCAGTCCTCTGAACTACGAGCAGTACTTC.

This clonotype was recorded many times. The V and J genes are TRBV12-3 or TRBV12-4 and TRBJ1-1; the match to TRBD1 covers 9 bases. Trimming at V came to 2 bases and at J to 2 bases, leaving 3 bases not matched to a gene. CDR3 size: 15 residues. The CDR3 nucleotides are TGTGCCAGCAGTTTAAAGGGACAGGGTAACACTGAAGCTTTCTTT. This sequence encodes CASSLKGQGNTEAFF.

A remark on this clonotype: Since a much larger clone is just one base distant, this may be a read error. V and J are TRBV5-1 and TRBJ1-2; 7 positions agree with TRBD1. The CDR3 spans 14 residues. The V gene's germline CDR1 is SGHRS and CDR2 YFSETQ. CDR3 sequence reads: CASSLGDSTYGDTF. CDR3 nucleotide sequence: TGCGCCAGCAGCTTAGGGGACAGCACCTATGGCGACACCTTC.

This chain uses TRBV11-2 with TRBJ2-6; D unclear. The CDR3 is made up of 19 amino acids. V lost 6 bases to trimming and J lost 2 bases, with 23 bases between them. Germline assignment: CDR1 SGHAT and CDR2 FQNNGV. The CDR3 nucleotides read TGTGCCAGCAGACCCCGGGTGGATAGGCCTCTCACTGGGGCCAACGTCCTGACTTTC. Encoded protein: CASRPRVDRPLTGANVLTF.

This clonotype turned up a few times. V and J are TRBV7-9 and TRBJ2-2, with D maybe TRBD2 (6 bases). The CDR3 runs to 15 residues. The germline CDR1 and CDR2 sequences are SEHNR and FQNEAQ (reference sequence). V lost 4 bases, J lost 1 base, and 10 bases lay in between. The CDR3 bases are TGTGCCAGCAGCTCGGACGGGAGGAACACCGGGGAGCTGTTTTTT. This sequence encodes CASSSDGRNTGELFF.

This clonotype was found a few times. Given a much more abundant clone one base away, this may be a read error. The chain employs TRBV7-9 and TRBJ2-1; possibly TRBD1 or TRBD2 for D (6 bases each). CDR1 is SEHNR, CDR2 FQNEAQ, per germline (reference sequence). This CDR3 contains 13 residues. V was pared by 5 bases and J by 8 bases, with 13 bases between. CDR3 amino acids: CASSRDGGDEQFF. The CDR3 DNA sequence: TGTGCCAGCAGCCGGGACGGGGGCGATGAGCAGTTCTTC.

Many counts were recorded for this clonotype. The V gene is TRBV6-2 or TRBV6-3, the J gene TRBJ2-3; D not certain. Trimming cost V 10 bases and J 2 bases, with 13 bases left between them. The CDR3 is made up of 13 amino acids. Per germline, CDR1 MNHEY and CDR2 SVGEGT. The CDR3 is CATSDPHTDTQYF. The CDR3 nucleotides read TGTGCCACCTCCGACCCCCACACAGATACGCAGTATTTT.